The text below deals with one TCR beta chain. Antigen specificity is unknown. From germline, CDR1 is SGHTA and CDR2 FQGNSA. The CDR3 sequence is 14 residues long. The V gene end was trimmed by 3 bases and the J gene end by 6 bases; junction bases not matched to a gene: 1. Profiling relied on immunoSEQ multiplex PCR, and the TCRdb table lists in-frame clones only, not all of them. The table shows some 100,000 clones, with about 90% occurring only once. This entry belongs to a study of OX40 agonist ivuxolimab in advanced cancers. The study, taken as a whole, reports: There was clonal expansion of CD4+ and CD8+ blood T cells by week 6 at 0.1 to 3.0 mg/kg.

The sequence was obtained from an adult with an advanced solid tumor such as melanoma, head and neck, liver or kidney cancer. This specimen consisted of CD4+ or CD8+ T cells sorted from blood, obtained in a trial of the OX40 agonist ivuxolimab. V is TRBV7-2 and J is TRBJ1-6, with 8 positions matching TRBD1. This CDR3 reads CASSLQGANSPLHF. In DNA form, the CDR3 reads TGTGCCAGCAGCTTGCAGGGGGCTAATTCACCCCTCCACTTT.